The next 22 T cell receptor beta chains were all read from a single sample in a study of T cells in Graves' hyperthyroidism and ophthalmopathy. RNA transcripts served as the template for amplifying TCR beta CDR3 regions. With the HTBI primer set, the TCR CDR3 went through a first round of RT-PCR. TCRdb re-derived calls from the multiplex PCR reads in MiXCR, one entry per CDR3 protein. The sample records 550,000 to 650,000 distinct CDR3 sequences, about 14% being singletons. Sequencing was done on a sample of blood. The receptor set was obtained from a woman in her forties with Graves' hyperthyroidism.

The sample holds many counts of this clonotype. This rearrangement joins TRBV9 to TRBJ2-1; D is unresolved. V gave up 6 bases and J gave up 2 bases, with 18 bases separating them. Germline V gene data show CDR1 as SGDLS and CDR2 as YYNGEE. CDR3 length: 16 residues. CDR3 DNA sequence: TGTGCCAGCACCTTAAGGCCAGTATTAGCCTACAATGAGCAGTTCTTC. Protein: CASTLRPVLAYNEQFF.

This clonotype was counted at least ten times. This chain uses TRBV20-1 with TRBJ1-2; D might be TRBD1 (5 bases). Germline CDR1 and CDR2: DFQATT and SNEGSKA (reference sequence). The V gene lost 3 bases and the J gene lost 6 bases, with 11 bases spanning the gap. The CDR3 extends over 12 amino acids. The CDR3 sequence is CSASYGHDGYTF. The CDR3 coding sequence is TGCAGTGCTAGTTACGGACATGATGGCTACACCTTC.

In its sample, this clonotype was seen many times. In nucleotides, the CDR3 is TGTGCCAGCAGCCAATCAGACGGTACCTACGAGCAGTACTTC. This gives the protein CASSQSDGTYEQYF. The V and J genes are TRBV3-1 and TRBJ2-7; no definite D call. Germline CDR1 and CDR2: LGHDT and YNNKEL (reference sequence). This CDR3 is built from 14 residues. V was cut by 2 bases and J by 2 bases, with 10 bases left in between.

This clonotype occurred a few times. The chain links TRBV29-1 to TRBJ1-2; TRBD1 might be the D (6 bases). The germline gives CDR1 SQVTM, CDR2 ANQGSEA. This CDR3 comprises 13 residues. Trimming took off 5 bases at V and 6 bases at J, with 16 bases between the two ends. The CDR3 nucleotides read TGCAGCGTTCACAGTCCTTCAGGGGATGGCTACACCTTC. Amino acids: CSVHSPSGDGYTF.

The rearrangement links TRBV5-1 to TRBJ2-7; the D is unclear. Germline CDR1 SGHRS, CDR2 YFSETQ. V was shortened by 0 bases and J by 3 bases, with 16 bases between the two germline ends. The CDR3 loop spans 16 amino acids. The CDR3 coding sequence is TGCGCCAGCAGCTTGGACTCAGCAACGCAGCTCTACGAGCAGTACTTC. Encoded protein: CASSLDSATQLYEQYF.

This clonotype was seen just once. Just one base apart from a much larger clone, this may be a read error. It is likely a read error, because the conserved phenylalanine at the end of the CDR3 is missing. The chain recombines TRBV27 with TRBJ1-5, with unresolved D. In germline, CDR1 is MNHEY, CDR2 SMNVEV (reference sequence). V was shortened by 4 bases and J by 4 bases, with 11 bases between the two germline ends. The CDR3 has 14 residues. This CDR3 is CASSSRERNQPQHL. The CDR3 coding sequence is TGTGCCAGCAGTTCCCGGGAAAGAAATCAGCCCCAGCATCTT.

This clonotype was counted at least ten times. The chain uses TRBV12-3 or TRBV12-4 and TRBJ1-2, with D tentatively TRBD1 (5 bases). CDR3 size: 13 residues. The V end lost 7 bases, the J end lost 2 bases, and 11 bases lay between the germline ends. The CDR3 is CASTFGGNYGYTF. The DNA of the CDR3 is TGTGCCAGCACCTTTGGGGGGAACTATGGCTACACCTTC.

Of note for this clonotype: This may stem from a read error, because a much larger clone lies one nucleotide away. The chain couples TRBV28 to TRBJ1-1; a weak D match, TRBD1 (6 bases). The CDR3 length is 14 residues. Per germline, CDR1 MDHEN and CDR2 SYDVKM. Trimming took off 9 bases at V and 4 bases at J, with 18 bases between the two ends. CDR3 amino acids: CASTTGTMSTEAFF. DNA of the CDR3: TGTGCCAGTACGACAGGAACCATGAGCACTGAAGCTTTCTTT. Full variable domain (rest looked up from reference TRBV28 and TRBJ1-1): DVKVTQSSRYLVKRTGEKVFLECVQDMDHENMFWYRQDPGLGLRLIYFSYDVKMKEKGDIPEGYSVSREKKERFSLILESASTNQTSMYLCASTTGTMSTEAFFGQGTRLTVV.

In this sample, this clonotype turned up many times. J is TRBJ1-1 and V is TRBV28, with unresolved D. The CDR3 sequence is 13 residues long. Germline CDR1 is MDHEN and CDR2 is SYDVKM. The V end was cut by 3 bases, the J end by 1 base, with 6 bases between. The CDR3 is CASSFRRNTEAFF. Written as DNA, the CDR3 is TGTGCCAGCAGTTTTAGGCGGAACACTGAAGCTTTCTTT.

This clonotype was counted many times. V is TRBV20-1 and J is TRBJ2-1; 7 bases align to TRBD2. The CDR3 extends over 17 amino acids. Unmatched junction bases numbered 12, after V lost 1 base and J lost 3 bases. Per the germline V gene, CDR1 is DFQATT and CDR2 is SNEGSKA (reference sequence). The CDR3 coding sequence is TGCAGTGCTAGAGGGGGGGTAGCGGGTTCGAACTACAATGAGCAGTTCTTC. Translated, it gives CSARGGVAGSNYNEQFF.

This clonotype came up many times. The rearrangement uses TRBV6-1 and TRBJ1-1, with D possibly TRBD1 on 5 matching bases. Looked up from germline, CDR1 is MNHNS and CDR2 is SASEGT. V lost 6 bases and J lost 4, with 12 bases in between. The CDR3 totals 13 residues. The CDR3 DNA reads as TGTGCCAGCAGACCTCAAAGGGGCACTGAAGCTTTCTTT. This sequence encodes CASRPQRGTEAFF.

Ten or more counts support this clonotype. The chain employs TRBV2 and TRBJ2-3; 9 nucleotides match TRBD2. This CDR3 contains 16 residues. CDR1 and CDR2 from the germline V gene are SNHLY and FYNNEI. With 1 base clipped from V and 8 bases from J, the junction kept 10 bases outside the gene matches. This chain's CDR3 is CASSEGGSGSLGTQYF. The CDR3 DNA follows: TGTGCCAGCAGTGAAGGAGGTAGCGGGAGTTTAGGTACGCAGTATTTT.

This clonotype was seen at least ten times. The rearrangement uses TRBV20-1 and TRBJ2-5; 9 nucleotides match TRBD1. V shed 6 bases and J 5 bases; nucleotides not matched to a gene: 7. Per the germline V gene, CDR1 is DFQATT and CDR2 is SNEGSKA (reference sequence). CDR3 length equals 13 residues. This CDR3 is CSAEGQGRETQYF. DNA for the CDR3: TGCAGTGCCGAGGGACAGGGACGGGAGACCCAGTACTTC.

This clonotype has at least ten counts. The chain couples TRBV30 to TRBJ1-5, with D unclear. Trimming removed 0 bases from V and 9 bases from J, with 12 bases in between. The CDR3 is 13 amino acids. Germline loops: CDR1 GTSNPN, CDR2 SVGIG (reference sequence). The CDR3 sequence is CAWSVPRTGPQHF. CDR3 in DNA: TGTGCCTGGAGTGTACCCCGAACCGGGCCCCAGCATTTT.

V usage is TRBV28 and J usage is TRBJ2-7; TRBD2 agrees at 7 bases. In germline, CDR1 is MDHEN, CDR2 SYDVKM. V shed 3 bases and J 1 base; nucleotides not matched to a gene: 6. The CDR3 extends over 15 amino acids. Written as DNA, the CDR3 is TGTGCCAGCAGTTTTCTGCGGGAGTCGTCCTACGAGCAGTACTTC. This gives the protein CASSFLRESSYEQYF.

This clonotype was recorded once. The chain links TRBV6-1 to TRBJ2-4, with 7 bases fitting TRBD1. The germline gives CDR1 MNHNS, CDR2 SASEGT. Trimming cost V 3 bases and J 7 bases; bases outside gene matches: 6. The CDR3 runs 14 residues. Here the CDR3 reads CASSDQGVGNIQYF. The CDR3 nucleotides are TGTGCCAGCAGTGATCAGGGGGTTGGGAACATTCAGTACTTC.

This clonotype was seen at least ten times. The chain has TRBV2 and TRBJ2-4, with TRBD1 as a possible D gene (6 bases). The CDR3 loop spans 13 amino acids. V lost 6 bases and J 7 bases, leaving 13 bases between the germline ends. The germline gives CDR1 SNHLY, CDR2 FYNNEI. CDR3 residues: CASRQGPGNIQYF. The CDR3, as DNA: TGTGCCAGCAGACAGGGACCGGGGAACATTCAGTACTTC. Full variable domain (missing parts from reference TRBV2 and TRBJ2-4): EPEVTQTPSHQVTQMGQEVILRCVPISNHLYFYWYRQILGQKVEFLVSFYNNEISEKSEIFDDQFSVERPDGSNFTLKIRSTKLEDSAMYFCASRQGPGNIQYFGAGTRLSVL.

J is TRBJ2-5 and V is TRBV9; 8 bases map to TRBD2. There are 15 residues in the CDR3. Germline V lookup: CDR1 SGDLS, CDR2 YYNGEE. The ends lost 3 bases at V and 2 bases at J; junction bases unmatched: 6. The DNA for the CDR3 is TGTGCCAGCAGCGAGGGTAGCGGGACACAAGAGACCCAGTACTTC. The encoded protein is CASSEGSGTQETQYF. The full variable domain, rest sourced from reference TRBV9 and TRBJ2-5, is DSGVTQTPKHLITATGQRVTLRCSPRSGDLSVYWYQQSLDQGLQFLIQYYNGEERAKGNILERFSAQQFPDLHSELNLSSLELGDSALYFCASSEGSGTQETQYFGPGTRLLVL.

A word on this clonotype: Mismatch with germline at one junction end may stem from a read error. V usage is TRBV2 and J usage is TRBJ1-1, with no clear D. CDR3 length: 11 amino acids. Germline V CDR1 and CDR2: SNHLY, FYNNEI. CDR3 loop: CVSRRTREAFF. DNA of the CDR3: TGTGTCAGCAGGCGAACGCGTGAAGCCTTCTTT.

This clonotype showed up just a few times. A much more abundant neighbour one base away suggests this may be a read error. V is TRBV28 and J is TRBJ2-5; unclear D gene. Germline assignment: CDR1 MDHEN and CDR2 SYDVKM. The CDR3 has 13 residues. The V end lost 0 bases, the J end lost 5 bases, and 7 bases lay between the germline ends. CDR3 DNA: TGTGCCAGCAGTTTATGGCGGAATGAGACCCAGTACTTC. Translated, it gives CASSLWRNETQYF.

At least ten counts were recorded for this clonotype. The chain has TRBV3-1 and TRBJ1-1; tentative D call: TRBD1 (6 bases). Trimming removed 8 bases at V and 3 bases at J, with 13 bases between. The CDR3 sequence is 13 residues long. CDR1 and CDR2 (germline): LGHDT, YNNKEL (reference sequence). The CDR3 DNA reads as TGTGCCAGCGGAAGGACAGCTGACACTGAAGCTTTCTTT. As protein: CASGRTADTEAFF.

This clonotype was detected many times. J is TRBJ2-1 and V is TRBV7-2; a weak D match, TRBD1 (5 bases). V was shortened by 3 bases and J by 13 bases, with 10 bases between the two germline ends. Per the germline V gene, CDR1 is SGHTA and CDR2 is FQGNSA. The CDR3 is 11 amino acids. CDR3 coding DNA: TGTGCCAGCAGCTTGGGGCTGCTACAGTTCTTC. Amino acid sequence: CASSLGLLQFF.